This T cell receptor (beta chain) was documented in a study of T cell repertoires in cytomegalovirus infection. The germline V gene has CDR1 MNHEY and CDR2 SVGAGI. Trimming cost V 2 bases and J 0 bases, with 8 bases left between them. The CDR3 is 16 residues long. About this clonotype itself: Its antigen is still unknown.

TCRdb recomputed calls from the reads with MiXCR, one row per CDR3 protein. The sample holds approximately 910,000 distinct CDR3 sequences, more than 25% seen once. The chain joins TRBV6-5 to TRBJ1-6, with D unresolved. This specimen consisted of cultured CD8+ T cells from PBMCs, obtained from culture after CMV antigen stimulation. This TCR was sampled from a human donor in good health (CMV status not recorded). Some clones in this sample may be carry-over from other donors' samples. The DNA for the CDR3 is TGTGCCAGCAGTTACATCCCGAGCTCCTATAATTCACCCCTCCACTTT. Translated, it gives CASSYIPSSYNSPLHF.